These 30 T cell receptor beta chains were sequenced from one sample in a study of blood T cell repertoires in COVID-19. Libraries were prepared by immunoSEQ multiplex PCR; TCRdb keeps only in-frame clonotypes and omits some of them. In the table there are about 140,000 clones, roughly 80% of which are singletons. Sequenced input: peripheral blood. These receptors originate from a human donor in a cohort sampled during active COVID-19.

This sequence joins TRBV2 and TRBJ1-5; unclear D gene. Trimming took 6 bases from V and 4 from J, leaving 19 bases between them. The CDR3 extends over 16 amino acids. Germline loops: CDR1 SNHLY, CDR2 FYNNEI. CDR3: CASSGSPVSVNQPQHF. DNA for the CDR3: TGTGCCAGCAGCGGTAGTCCTGTTTCGGTGAATCAGCCCCAGCATTTT.

The chain is built from TRBV5-4 and TRBJ2-5; D possibly corresponds to TRBD2 (6 bases). Germline V gene sequence: CDR1 SGHNT, CDR2 YYREEE (reference sequence). V lost 2 bases and J lost 1, with 21 bases in between. The CDR3 is 18 residues long. In DNA, the CDR3 is TGTGCCAGCAGCTTCCAAACCGTAACAAGACTAGGCCAAGAGACCCAGTACTTC. It yields the protein CASSFQTVTRLGQETQYF.

The chain is built from TRBV4-3 and TRBJ2-5, with 13 bases aligning to TRBD2. Germline lookup yields CDR1 LGHNA and CDR2 YSLEER. The CDR3 covers 17 residues. The ends lost 1 base at V and 2 bases at J; junction bases unmatched: 4. The chain's CDR3 is CASSQGLAGGQQETQYF. CDR3 DNA sequence: TGCGCCAGCAGCCAAGGACTAGCGGGGGGCCAGCAAGAGACCCAGTACTTC.

The genes are TRBV7-2 and TRBJ1-2; 7 bases are a match to TRBD1. CDR3 length equals 15 residues. After removal of 5 bases from V and 8 bases from J, the junction contained 14 bases not matched to a gene. Germline CDR1 reads SGHTA; CDR2 reads FQGNSA. Written as DNA, the CDR3 is TGTGCCAGCAGCGTATCGACAGGGCAGAGTTACGGCTACACCTTC. It translates to CASSVSTGQSYGYTF.

This sequence joins TRBV7-9 and TRBJ2-7; D is unresolved. Deletions cut 1 base from V and 5 bases from J, with 12 bases between. Germline V gene sequence: CDR1 SEHNR, CDR2 FQNEAQ (reference sequence). This CDR3 is 14 amino acids long. This CDR3 reads CASSLGSRGDEQYF. CDR3 DNA: TGTGCCAGCAGCTTAGGGTCCCGAGGCGACGAGCAGTACTTC.

V is TRBV11-3 and J is TRBJ2-2, with D hard to call. The CDR3 runs to 13 residues. CDR1 is SGHNT and CDR2 is YENEEA in the germline V gene. V lost 1 base and J 7 bases, leaving 7 bases between the germline ends. CDR3 in amino acids: CASSLAVNGELFF. The CDR3 DNA reads TGTGCCAGCAGCTTAGCGGTAAACGGGGAGCTGTTTTTT.

This chain links TRBV5-1 with TRBJ2-7, with 7 bases lining up with TRBD1. Germline values: CDR1 SGHRS, CDR2 YFSETQ. V trimming: 3 bases; J trimming: 0 bases; junction bases outside the gene matches: 3. The CDR3 contains 14 residues. The CDR3 region is CASSSAGGSYEQYF. The CDR3 bases are TGCGCCAGCAGCTCCGCAGGGGGCTCCTACGAGCAGTACTTC.

The chain couples TRBV6-1 to TRBJ2-7; 8 nucleotides line up with TRBD2. The trim removed 2 bases at V and 2 bases at J, leaving 5 bases unmatched. The CDR3 loop spans 15 amino acids. Germline assignment: CDR1 MNHNS and CDR2 SASEGT. CDR3 region: CASSEPGLAPYEQYF. The CDR3 DNA reads as TGTGCCAGCAGTGAACCTGGACTAGCTCCCTACGAGCAGTACTTC.

V gene TRBV6-6 combines with J gene TRBJ2-7, with 9 bases fitting TRBD2. The V gene end was trimmed by 5 bases and the J gene end by 1 base; junction bases not matched to a gene: 6. Germline CDR1 and CDR2: MNHNY and SVGAGI (reference sequence). This CDR3 is built from 15 residues. CDR3 sequence (DNA): TGTGCCAGCAGTCCAGCGGGGGGACCGTCCTACGAGCAGTACTTC. Amino acids: CASSPAGGPSYEQYF.

The rearrangement uses TRBV5-1 and TRBJ1-2; D perhaps matches TRBD1 (6 bases). The CDR3 totals 13 residues. V was shortened by 6 bases and J by 3 bases, with 12 bases between the two germline ends. Per the germline V gene, CDR1 is SGHRS and CDR2 is YFSETQ. Here the CDR3 DNA reads TGCGCCAGCACACTACAGGGAGACTATGGCTACACCTTC. Translation: CASTLQGDYGYTF.

This clone has more than one count but fewer than ten. The J gene is TRBJ1-6, the V gene TRBV6-5; no definite D call. Germline lookup yields CDR1 MNHEY and CDR2 SVGAGI. CDR3 length: 13 residues. Trimming shortened V by 8 bases and J by 0 bases, and 5 bases separated the two germline ends. This CDR3 is CASRVSYNSPLHF. The CDR3 DNA sequence: TGTGCCAGCCGGGTCTCCTATAATTCACCCCTCCACTTT.

The chain recombines TRBV28 with TRBJ2-2, with 7 positions matching TRBD1. With 8 bases clipped from V and 2 bases from J, the junction kept 5 bases outside the gene matches. The length of the CDR3 is 14 residues. Germline CDR1 is MDHEN and CDR2 is SYDVKM. CDR3 sequence reads: CASLGTVNTGELFF. The CDR3 DNA reads TGTGCCAGCCTAGGGACAGTTAACACCGGGGAGCTGTTTTTT.

This clone was recorded only once. The V and J genes are TRBV29-1 and TRBJ1-1; the match to TRBD1 covers 8 bases. Trimming cost V 3 bases and J 4 bases; bases outside gene matches: 4. The CDR3 covers 13 residues. Germline values: CDR1 SQVTM, CDR2 ANQGSEA. DNA for the CDR3: TGCAGCGTTGATCGGACAGGGAGCACTGAAGCTTTCTTT. Its protein is CSVDRTGSTEAFF. Full variable domain (missing parts from reference TRBV29-1 and TRBJ1-1): SAVISQKPSRDICQRGTSLTIQCQVDSQVTMMFWYRQQPGQSLTLIATANQGSEATYESGFVIDKFPISRPNLTFSTLTVSNMSPEDSSIYLCSVDRTGSTEAFFGQGTRLTVV.

The chain employs TRBV2 and TRBJ1-1, with TRBD1 identical over 7 bases. V was pared by 7 bases and J by 0 bases, with 5 bases of the junction left unmatched. CDR3 size: 14 residues. CDR1 is SNHLY and CDR2 is FYNNEI in the germline V gene. The CDR3 nucleotides read TGTGCCAGCAAGATGGGACAGATGAACACTGAAGCTTTCTTT. Its translation: CASKMGQMNTEAFF.

The rearrangement joins TRBV5-1 to TRBJ1-2; TRBD1 agrees at 7 bases. This CDR3 has 16 amino acids. Per germline, CDR1 SGHRS and CDR2 YFSETQ. The V and J ends lost 1 base and 2 bases, in that order; junction bases with no gene match: 8. The CDR3 region is CASSLLAGGSNYGYTF. The CDR3 DNA follows: TGCGCCAGCAGCTTGTTGGCAGGGGGGTCAAACTATGGCTACACCTTC.

This rearrangement joins TRBV5-8 to TRBJ2-7; 9 bases are shared with TRBD1. Germline V gene sequence: CDR1 SGHTS, CDR2 YDEGEE. After removal of 3 bases from V and 2 bases from J, the junction contained 9 bases not matched to a gene. The CDR3 is made up of 16 amino acids. As DNA, the CDR3 is TGTGCCAGCAGCTCATACCCGGGACAGGGTACCTACGAGCAGTACTTC. Amino acid sequence: CASSSYPGQGTYEQYF.

This sequence joins TRBV20-1 and TRBJ2-1; D perhaps matches TRBD2 (7 bases). Germline CDR1 reads DFQATT; CDR2 reads SNEGSKA (reference sequence). The CDR3 runs to 15 residues. V lost 3 bases and J lost 6, with 18 bases in between. CDR3 loop: CSASSPRGRFNEQFF. Here the CDR3 DNA reads TGCAGTGCTAGTTCTCCGCGGGGGCGATTCAATGAGCAGTTCTTC.

This clone came up once. The V and J genes are TRBV24-1 and TRBJ2-3, with TRBD2 matching 9 bases. V dropped 3 bases and J dropped 6; count of bases not matched to a gene: 6. Germline V gene sequence: CDR1 KGHDR, CDR2 SFDVKD. There are 15 residues in the CDR3. This chain's CDR3 is CATSDPGTSLDTQYF. In DNA, the CDR3 is TGTGCCACCAGTGATCCCGGGACTAGCTTGGATACGCAGTATTTT.

The chain employs TRBV10-1 and TRBJ2-1; 14 nucleotides align to TRBD2. V dropped 11 bases and J dropped 5; count of bases not matched to a gene: 14. Looked up from germline, CDR1 is WNHNN and CDR2 is SYGVQD (reference sequence). This CDR3 has 17 residues. The CDR3 region has the DNA TGCGCCTTTCCGGGGGGACTAGCGGGGGCGCACAACAATGAGCAGTTCTTC. The encoded protein is CAFPGGLAGAHNNEQFF.

This chain connects TRBV2 to TRBJ2-5, with 8 bases fitting TRBD2. Germline V gives CDR1 SNHLY, CDR2 FYNNEI. The CDR3 spans 13 residues. V dropped 6 bases and J dropped 5; count of bases not matched to a gene: 5. CDR3 protein: CASSGGAHETQYF. The DNA of the CDR3 is TGTGCCAGCAGCGGGGGGGCACATGAGACCCAGTACTTC. The full variable domain, completed using reference TRBV2 and TRBJ2-5, is EPEVTQTPSHQVTQMGQEVILRCVPISNHLYFYWYRQILGQKVEFLVSFYNNEISEKSEIFDDQFSVERPDGSNFTLKIRSTKLEDSAMYFCASSGGAHETQYFGPGTRLLVL.

The V gene is TRBV5-6, the J gene TRBJ1-1; D is possibly TRBD1 (5 bases). The germline gives CDR1 SGHDT, CDR2 YYEEEE. V was cut by 3 bases and J by 4 bases, with 19 bases left in between. CDR3 length: 16 amino acids. As DNA, the CDR3 is TGTGCCAGCAGCTCCGCAGGTGGGGCGCGGGGCACTGAAGCTTTCTTT. It encodes CASSSAGGARGTEAFF.

J is TRBJ1-5 and V is TRBV7-8, with no clear D. Trimming cost V 5 bases and J 4 bases, with 9 bases left between them. The CDR3 runs to 13 residues. Germline lookup yields CDR1 SGHVS and CDR2 FQNEAQ. The CDR3 here is CASSPSRNQPQHF. The CDR3 DNA sequence: TGTGCCAGCAGCCCTAGTCGGAATCAGCCCCAGCATTTT.

V usage is TRBV7-3 and J usage is TRBJ1-2, with 8 nucleotides matching TRBD1. Germline CDR1 and CDR2: SGHTA and FQGTGA. Germline trimming cut 0 bases from V and 8 bases from J; bases unmatched to any gene: 14. The CDR3 is 17 residues long. Here the CDR3 reads CASSLTLIGDRIWGYTF. CDR3 nucleotide sequence: TGTGCCAGCAGCTTAACGTTAATCGGGGACAGGATCTGGGGCTACACCTTC.

The chain carries TRBV6-5 and TRBJ1-2; perhaps TRBD1 as D (5 bases). Trimming took 10 bases from V and 8 from J, leaving 20 bases between them. The CDR3 has 13 residues. Germline CDR1 and CDR2: MNHEY and SVGAGI. The CDR3 loop reads CATRGTATGGYTF. The CDR3 nucleotides read TGTGCCACACGCGGGACGGCTACGGGAGGCTACACCTTC.

V gene TRBV6-2 or TRBV6-3 combines with J gene TRBJ2-4; the D gene is possibly TRBD1 (6 bases). The length of the CDR3 is 16 residues. Per germline, CDR1 MNHEY and CDR2 SVGEGT. Trimming took 2 bases from V and 13 from J, leaving 24 bases between them. The CDR3 here is CASSYTLNLGHHIQYF. CDR3 in DNA: TGTGCCAGCAGTTACACCTTAAACTTGGGACACCATATACAGTACTTC.

J is TRBJ2-2 and V is TRBV6-2 or TRBV6-3; D ambiguous. The V end lost 5 bases, the J end lost 4 bases, and 5 bases lay between the germline ends. CDR1 and CDR2 (germline): MNHEY, SVGEGT. The CDR3 runs 12 residues. The CDR3 DNA is TGTGCCAGCAGTCGAGGCACCGGGGAGCTGTTTTTT. Translated: CASSRGTGELFF.

The chain is built from TRBV3-1 (or the pseudogene TRBV3-2) and TRBJ2-7; D gene unclear. The V end was cut by 3 bases, the J end by 9 bases, with 9 bases between. The CDR3 consists of 11 residues. Germline values: CDR1 LGHDT, CDR2 YNNKEL (reference sequence). CDR3 protein: CASSHPGGQYF. CDR3 DNA sequence: TGTGCCAGCAGCCACCCGGGTGGGCAGTACTTC.

The J gene is TRBJ1-2, the V gene TRBV5-1; 8 bases align to TRBD1. The CDR3 loop spans 16 amino acids. The J segment lost 7 bases and the V segment lost 2 bases, leaving 13 bases of the junction unmatched. From germline, CDR1 is SGHRS and CDR2 YFSETQ. CDR3 region: CASSLALGQGAAGYTF. DNA for the CDR3: TGCGCCAGCAGCTTAGCCCTGGGGCAGGGGGCTGCTGGCTACACCTTC.

V and J are TRBV12-5 and TRBJ1-2; D is possibly TRBD1 (6 bases). Germline assignment: CDR1 LGHNT and CDR2 FRNRAP. The V and J ends lost 7 bases and 8 bases respectively, with 14 bases between them. The CDR3 has 12 residues. In DNA, the CDR3 is TGTGCTAGTGAGGGGGTGGTAGAGGGCTACACCTTC. As protein: CASEGVVEGYTF. The complete variable domain, with remaining parts taken from reference TRBV12-5 and TRBJ1-2, reads DARVTQTPRHKVTEMGQEVTMRCQPILGHNTVFWYRQTMMQGLELLAYFRNRAPLDDSGMPKDRFSAEMPDATLATLKIQPSEPRDSAVYFCASEGVVEGYTFGSGTRLTVV.

CDR3: CASSLNRQGGTEAFF. CDR3 nucleotides: TGTGCCAGCAGCTTGAACCGACAGGGAGGCACTGAAGCTTTCTTT. This chain connects TRBV5-4 to TRBJ1-1; 7 bases agree with TRBD1. From germline, CDR1 is SGHNT and CDR2 YYREEE (reference sequence). The CDR3 consists of 15 residues. The V gene end was trimmed by 1 base and the J gene end by 4 bases; junction bases not matched to a gene: 7.